This T cell receptor (beta chain) originates from a study of T cells after yellow fever vaccination (dated by TCRdb to between 2017 and 2020). A note on the overall study: The SMART-Seq v4 Ultra Low Input RNA kit was used to prepare libraries from fractions with low cell numbers. Two healthy male donors, one aged 18 to 30 and one aged 30 to 39 years, were included in the cohort. Blood was collected at multiple timepoints before and after primary and secondary immunization, and bulk PBMC replicates and cell subsets were isolated. To follow T-cell clones before and after primary and booster YFV17D yellow fever vaccination, bulk TCR alpha and beta repertoires were sequenced over time.

This clonotype was picked up many times. Its specific antigen is unknown. No much larger clonotype is one base removed from it; base qualities were not supplied. V gives up 4 bases and J gives up 7 bases, and the segment between their germline ends measures 19 bases. Counted from cysteine to phenylalanine, this CDR3 has 15 amino acids. Solely the CDR3 DNA is kept, with 45 bases framed from the first base. The germline V gene gives CDR1 as SQVTM and CDR2 as ANQGSEA. Synthesis of TCR cDNA relied on 5'RACE template switching, a step that introduced a universal primer site along with unique molecular identifiers. cDNA synthesis was primed from both the TCR alpha and TCR beta constant segments. Library amplification involved two PCR steps, and the second step added sample barcodes and sequencing adapters. Libraries were sequenced on Illumina HiSeq 2500 (2x100 bp) or NovaSeq (2x150 bp). In the source study's methods: Reads were demultiplexed and collapsed into UMI consensus sequences with MIGEC, and V(D)J alignment was performed with MiXCR. Using edgeR on replicate PBMC samples, clonotypes were called vaccine-responding if FDR was below 0.01 and the log2 fold change was above 5 up to day 15. Each bulk clonotype received a CD4 or CD8 identity based on whether the sequenced CD4 or CD8 repertoire contained that clonotype at higher abundance. TCRdb itself trimmed the public reads at Q25 with fastp, ran MiXCR and retained productive beta chains. Identical CDR3 protein sequences are pooled into one entry, listed with their most common genes and DNA. The V and J calls, along with clone size, are taken from TCRdb and not from the paper's own processing. In all, the sample holds 300,000 to 400,000 distinct CDR3 sequences, and 8.7% of those were seen once. Under 20% of the sample is held by the ten biggest clonotypes.

The paper's findings and limits, for the study overall: A small fraction of clonotypes appeared in both the CD4 and CD8 compartments, likely as a result of convergent recombination. FACS-sorted repertoires could contain abundant contaminating clonotypes from the bulk population, so computational filtering was required. The secondary T-cell response was weaker than the primary response but faster, peaking on day 5 instead of day 15. Only two donors were included in the study, so the extent to which the findings can be generalized is limited. Most clones expanded after primary vaccination (approximately 95% of CD4 and around 89% of CD8) were re-detected after the booster, suggesting that broad memory maintenance occurred.

This specimen's treatment or condition label, interpreted: live attenuated yellow fever vaccine strain. At every blood-draw timepoint, two biological replicates of bulk PBMCs were collected. A standard Ficoll-Paque protocol was used to isolate PBMCs from peripheral blood. TriZol was used to extract RNA from bulk PBMCs, CD4 and CD8 fractions, and dextramer-positive and dextramer-negative fractions. The chain employs TRBV29-1 and TRBJ2-2; TRBD2 is a weak D gene call, 5 bases matching. Specimen: PBMCs, collected on the day of the first yellow fever vaccination. The source is a man younger than 35 who received the YFV17D yellow fever vaccine. The base sequence is TGCAGCGTTGGAGGGTTTGAAGGGTGGAGCGGGGAGCTGTTTTTT. This encodes CSVGGFEGWSGELFF.